What follows are 30 T cell receptor beta chains derived from one specimen sequenced in a study of cytomegalovirus exposure and HLA in healthy donors. PCR employed 60 Vbeta and 13 Jbeta primers. TCRdb's table, derived via immunoSEQ multiplex PCR, lists solely in-frame clones and lacks some. The sample has 150,000 or so clones, more than 60% seen once. The specimen was PBMCs. The receptors were sampled from a middle-aged man in good health and CMV-seropositive.

This chain uses TRBV5-1 with TRBJ2-7, with D perhaps TRBD1 (5 bases). The V gene lost 4 bases and the J gene lost 2 bases, with 10 bases spanning the gap. Germline V lookup: CDR1 SGHRS, CDR2 YFSETQ. This CDR3 region has 13 residues. CDR3 sequence: CASSRTLTYEQYF. In nucleotides, the CDR3 is TGCGCCAGCAGCAGGACACTTACCTACGAGCAGTACTTC.

The CDR3 sequence is CASSPGAGLGYGYTF. The CDR3 region has the DNA TGTGCCAGCAGCCCAGGGGCCGGGCTTGGCTATGGCTACACCTTC. J is TRBJ1-2 and V is TRBV28, with a possible D match to TRBD1 (6 bases). The CDR3 has 15 amino acids. Germline loops: CDR1 MDHEN, CDR2 SYDVKM. V lost 6 bases and J 4 bases, leaving 18 bases between the germline ends.

V and J are TRBV27 and TRBJ2-5; 8 bases align to TRBD1. V was clipped by 4 bases and J by 0 bases; unmatched bases: 7. The CDR3 spans 16 residues. The germline V gene encodes CDR1 MNHEY and CDR2 SMNVEV (reference sequence). The CDR3 protein is CASSSRGLGNQETQYF. In nucleotides, the CDR3 is TGTGCCAGCAGTTCCAGGGGGCTGGGTAACCAAGAGACCCAGTACTTC.

The chain recombines TRBV28 with TRBJ2-2; TRBD1 matches 8 bases. J was trimmed by 3 bases and V by 5 bases; bases with no gene match: 8. Germline V gene sequence: CDR1 MDHEN, CDR2 SYDVKM. The CDR3 is 16 residues long. This CDR3 is CASSTRDRGYTGELFF. CDR3 DNA sequence: TGTGCCAGCAGTACCCGTGACAGGGGTTACACCGGGGAGCTGTTTTTT. Full variable domain (missing parts from reference TRBV28 and TRBJ2-2): DVKVTQSSRYLVKRTGEKVFLECVQDMDHENMFWYRQDPGLGLRLIYFSYDVKMKEKGDIPEGYSVSREKKERFSLILESASTNQTSMYLCASSTRDRGYTGELFFGEGSRLTVL.

The chain has TRBV7-9 and TRBJ2-5; possibly TRBD2 for D (6 bases). Germline CDR1 reads SEHNR; CDR2 reads FQNEAQ (reference sequence). The V gene lost 4 bases and the J gene lost 3 bases, with 9 bases spanning the gap. This CDR3 contains 13 residues. DNA for the CDR3: TGTGCCAGCAGCTGGGGGGTGAAAGAGACCCAGTACTTC. The encoded protein is CASSWGVKETQYF.

The chain is built from TRBV14 and TRBJ1-1, with TRBD1 identical over 10 bases. The germline V gene has CDR1 SGHDN and CDR2 FVKESK. CDR3 size: 13 residues. The V segment lost 4 bases and the J segment 11 bases; nucleotides outside the gene matches: 7. CDR3 in amino acids: CASSPDRGRRAFF. DNA of the CDR3: TGTGCCAGCAGCCCAGACAGGGGGCGTAGGGCTTTCTTT.

V is TRBV11-2 and J is TRBJ2-5; tentative D call: TRBD2 (6 bases). This CDR3 is built from 14 residues. Germline assignment: CDR1 SGHAT and CDR2 FQNNGV. V was shortened by 4 bases and J by 2 bases, with 11 bases between the two germline ends. DNA for the CDR3: TGTGCCAGCAGCTCGTGGGGGGTTCAAGAGACCCAGTACTTC. This encodes CASSSWGVQETQYF.

The CDR3 loop is CASRPGSVNTEAFF. The CDR3 DNA sequence: TGCGCCAGCAGGCCCGGGTCGGTGAACACTGAAGCTTTCTTT. The V gene is TRBV5-1, the J gene TRBJ1-1; D gene uncertain. Per germline, CDR1 SGHRS and CDR2 YFSETQ. V was cut by 5 bases and J by 0 bases, with 11 bases left in between. CDR3 length: 14 amino acids.

This rearrangement joins TRBV7-9 to TRBJ2-7; TRBD2 matches 7 bases. V gave up 5 bases and J gave up 1 base; unmatched junction bases: 11. The CDR3 contains 16 residues. CDR1 SEHNR and CDR2 FQNEAQ come from the germline V gene (reference sequence). In DNA form, the CDR3 reads TGTGCCAGCAGCCCGGGGAGCGGGGAACGATCCTACGAGCAGTACTTC. It yields the protein CASSPGSGERSYEQYF.

This sequence joins TRBV28 and TRBJ2-7, with 9 bases matching TRBD1. CDR3 size: 15 residues. Trimming removed 4 bases from V and 2 bases from J; junction bases left unmatched: 6. Germline values: CDR1 MDHEN, CDR2 SYDVKM. CDR3 sequence reads: CASSSANRGPYEQYF. As DNA, the CDR3 is TGTGCCAGCAGTTCCGCTAACAGGGGGCCCTACGAGCAGTACTTC.

The rearrangement joins TRBV7-2 to TRBJ2-2, with 9 positions matching TRBD1. The CDR3 is 18 residues long. V lost 9 bases to trimming and J lost 0 bases; unmatched junction nucleotides: 14. Germline CDR1 and CDR2: SGHTA and FQGNSA. The CDR3: CASRGGTGPNANTGELFF. The DNA of the CDR3 is TGTGCCAGTCGTGGGGGGACAGGGCCGAATGCGAACACCGGGGAGCTGTTTTTT.

This sequence joins TRBV6-5 and TRBJ2-2, with D possibly TRBD1 on 5 matching bases. This CDR3 has 13 amino acids. Per the germline V gene, CDR1 is MNHEY and CDR2 is SVGAGI. V was trimmed by 4 bases and J by 6 bases, leaving 9 bases between them. The CDR3 coding sequence is TGTGCCAGCAGTTCCCTAGGGGCCGGGGAGCTGTTTTTT. This gives the protein CASSSLGAGELFF.

The V call is TRBV12-5, the J call TRBJ1-1; D perhaps matches TRBD1 (5 bases). CDR3 length: 14 amino acids. The V gene's germline CDR1 is LGHNT and CDR2 FRNRAP. V dropped 5 bases and J dropped 0 bases, with 10 bases sitting between them. CDR3 sequence (DNA): TGTGCTAGTGGTCTCGGGACTCTGAACACTGAAGCTTTCTTT. Translating gives CASGLGTLNTEAFF.

The chain joins TRBV5-1 to TRBJ2-1, with 10 bases aligning to TRBD2. The CDR3 runs to 14 residues. V dropped 4 bases and J dropped 7; count of bases not matched to a gene: 5. The germline V gene has CDR1 SGHRS and CDR2 YFSETQ. CDR3 nucleotide sequence: TGCGCCAGCAGCGAACTAGCGGGATCTAATGAGCAGTTCTTC. Its translation is CASSELAGSNEQFF.

The gene calls are TRBV4-1 and TRBJ1-1; TRBD1 is a possible D gene (5 bases). V lost 1 base, J lost 6 bases, and 15 bases lay in between. This CDR3 spans 15 amino acids. CDR1 and CDR2 from the germline V gene are MGHRA and YSYEKL. The CDR3, as DNA: TGCGCCAGCAGCCAAGCCTCGGCAGGGCGGCCTGAAGCTTTCTTT. As protein: CASSQASAGRPEAFF.

The rearrangement links TRBV4-2 to TRBJ1-2; D perhaps matches TRBD1 (5 bases). The CDR3 is made up of 14 amino acids. Germline V gene data show CDR1 as LGHNA and CDR2 as YNFKEQ. The V and J ends lost 5 bases and 2 bases respectively, with 12 bases between them. Here the CDR3 reads CASSAGGGNYGYTF. The CDR3, as DNA: TGTGCCAGCAGCGCCGGGGGGGGGAACTATGGCTACACCTTC.

The rearrangement links TRBV28 to TRBJ2-7; weak D call: TRBD1 (5 bases). Trimming removed 6 bases at V and 4 bases at J, with 10 bases between. Germline values: CDR1 MDHEN, CDR2 SYDVKM. The CDR3 length is 12 residues. In nucleotides, the CDR3 is TGTGCCAGCAGCATAAAGGGGTACGAGCAGTACTTC. Translation gives CASSIKGYEQYF.

The gene calls are TRBV29-1 and TRBJ2-1, with TRBD2 as a possible D gene (6 bases). The CDR3 loop spans 14 amino acids. The germline V and J ends were trimmed by 6 bases and 1 base, with 13 bases remaining between them. Germline assignment: CDR1 SQVTM and CDR2 ANQGSEA. The CDR3 spells CSVPGTPSYNEQFF. CDR3 nucleotide sequence: TGCAGCGTGCCCGGGACTCCTTCCTACAATGAGCAGTTCTTC.

This chain connects TRBV2 to TRBJ2-3; D gene uncertain. CDR3 length: 14 residues. The V gene lost 1 base and the J gene lost 2 bases, with 7 bases spanning the gap. Germline loops: CDR1 SNHLY, CDR2 FYNNEI. CDR3 residues: CASSEGGYTDTQYF. CDR3 in DNA: TGTGCCAGCAGTGAAGGCGGATACACAGATACGCAGTATTTT.

CDR3 in amino acids: CASSLEGGAGELFF. The DNA of the CDR3 is TGTGCCAGCAGTTTAGAGGGGGGGGCCGGGGAGCTGTTTTTT. The chain uses TRBV28 and TRBJ2-2, with TRBD2 as a possible D gene (7 bases). CDR3 length: 14 amino acids. Germline-derived CDR1 and CDR2 are MDHEN and SYDVKM. Trimming cost V 2 bases and J 6 bases, with 10 bases left between them.

V and J are TRBV4-1 and TRBJ2-6; D ambiguous. The CDR3 length is 16 residues. Germline CDR1 reads MGHRA; CDR2 reads YSYEKL. V shed 0 bases and J shed 0 bases, with 6 bases lying between them. The CDR3 loop is CASSQEFGSGANVLTF. The DNA of the CDR3 is TGCGCCAGCAGCCAAGAGTTCGGCTCTGGGGCCAACGTCCTGACTTTC.

V and J are TRBV7-9 and TRBJ1-2, with 8 bases aligning to TRBD1. CDR3 size: 16 residues. Germline CDR1 and CDR2: SEHNR and FQNEAQ (reference sequence). V was clipped by 5 bases and J by 4 bases; unmatched bases: 12. The CDR3 protein is CASSPWGGQEGYGYTF. Written as DNA, the CDR3 is TGTGCCAGCAGCCCTTGGGGGGGACAGGAGGGCTATGGCTACACCTTC.

The V call is TRBV2, the J call TRBJ2-7; 8 positions agree with TRBD2. The trim removed 7 bases at V and 2 bases at J, leaving 13 bases unmatched. CDR1 is SNHLY and CDR2 is FYNNEI in the germline V gene. This CDR3 has 16 amino acids. This CDR3 is CASTTPGGTYPYEQYF. The CDR3 DNA is TGTGCCAGCACAACACCGGGGGGGACTTACCCCTACGAGCAGTACTTC.

The chain uses TRBV6-5 and TRBJ1-2; 7 bases are shared with TRBD1. The V and J ends lost 6 bases and 4 bases, in that order; junction bases with no gene match: 11. The CDR3 extends over 15 amino acids. Germline CDR1 is MNHEY and CDR2 is SVGAGI. CDR3 amino acids: CASRTGTALGYGYTF. The CDR3 nucleotides read TGTGCCAGCAGAACCGGGACAGCATTAGGCTATGGCTACACCTTC.

V is TRBV7-6 and J is TRBJ2-7, with TRBD2 as a possible D gene (6 bases). From germline, CDR1 is SGHVS and CDR2 FNYEAQ. CDR3 length: 16 residues. Trimming removed 5 bases from V and 0 bases from J, with 17 bases in between. This chain's CDR3 is CASSPGSGLSSYEQYF. CDR3 sequence (DNA): TGTGCCAGCAGCCCCGGGTCGGGACTTAGCTCCTACGAGCAGTACTTC.

V and J are TRBV2 and TRBJ2-1; perhaps TRBD2 as D (6 bases). V lost 5 bases to trimming and J lost 13 bases, with 18 bases between them. Germline V gene sequence: CDR1 SNHLY, CDR2 FYNNEI. The CDR3 is 13 residues long. The CDR3 nucleotides are TGTGCCAGCAGTCAGGACTTTAGCGGTATCCAGTTCTTC. Translation: CASSQDFSGIQFF.

This clone was observed once. The chain employs TRBV10-3 and TRBJ2-7, with a tentative D call TRBD2 (5 bases). The CDR3 length is 13 residues. V gave up 11 bases and J gave up 0 bases, with 14 bases separating them. CDR1 and CDR2 from the germline V gene are ENHRY and SYGVKD. CDR3 DNA sequence: TGTGCCTCCAGCGGCGGTGTCTCCTACGAGCAGTACTTC. It codes for CASSGGVSYEQYF.

The genes are TRBV7-2 and TRBJ2-5, with a weak D call TRBD2 (7 bases). CDR3 length: 15 residues. Germline V lookup: CDR1 SGHTA, CDR2 FQGNSA. The ends were cut back, 5 bases at V and 2 bases at J, with 15 bases in the middle. The CDR3 loop reads CASSTRGGPQETQYF. The CDR3 DNA follows: TGTGCCAGCAGCACAAGGGGGGGGCCACAAGAGACCCAGTACTTC.

The rearrangement uses TRBV6-1 and TRBJ2-7; no clear D. The V end was cut by 7 bases, the J end by 4 bases, with 8 bases between. This CDR3 is 11 amino acids long. The germline V gene has CDR1 MNHNS and CDR2 SASEGT. The CDR3 sequence: CASTDTYEQYF. The DNA of the CDR3 is TGTGCCAGCACAGACACATACGAGCAGTACTTC.

The chain links TRBV28 to TRBJ2-5, with a weak D call TRBD1 (6 bases). Deletions cut 7 bases from V and 5 bases from J, with 14 bases between. Germline V CDR1 and CDR2: MDHEN, SYDVKM. The CDR3 spans 13 residues. In nucleotides, the CDR3 is TGTGCCAGCAACCAGGGGATGAAGGAGACCCAGTACTTC. It specifies CASNQGMKETQYF.